Listed below are T cell receptor beta chains from one sample, sequenced in a study of post-analysis software for immune sequencing data. MiXCR, applied by TCRdb to the PCR reads, yields one record per CDR3 protein. The profile covers roughly 870,000 distinct CDR3 sequences, with around 53% appearing a single time and approximately 4.4% taken by the ten largest. Material for sequencing was blood. The receptors derive from a girl between 10 and 17 years old with multiple sclerosis. The conserved cysteine and the conserved F or W are not part of the CDR3 here. Fields, in order: J gene, CDR3 length, V gene, CDR3 protein.

J: TRBJ1-2
length: 11
V: TRBV5-1
CDR3: ASSLPANYGYT

J: TRBJ1-4
length: 11
V: TRBV29-1
CDR3: SVEQGAGEKLF

J: TRBJ2-4
length: 11
V: TRBV7-9
CDR3: ASSFGQSGIQY

J: TRBJ1-2
length: 13
V: TRBV5-1
CDR3: ASSLTRQGMDGYT

J: TRBJ2-6
length: 14
V: TRBV6-5
CDR3: ASSYWRASGANVLT

J: TRBJ2-7
length: 12
V: TRBV20-1
CDR3: SARDLGTSYEQY

J: TRBJ2-7
length: 13
V: TRBV27
CDR3: ASSFRDRSSYEQY

J: TRBJ2-7
length: 13
V: TRBV5-1
CDR3: ASSFESPELYEQY

J: TRBJ2-7
length: 15
V: TRBV7-9
CDR3: ASSPTRGLAVPYEQY

J: TRBJ2-1
length: 14
V: TRBV4-2
CDR3: ASSQNDAGGPNEQF

J: TRBJ2-3
length: 16
V: TRBV12-3/TRBV12-4
CDR3: ASSSGTSGGLSTDTQY

J: TRBJ2-3
length: 14
V: TRBV6-1
CDR3: ASSEVVRGGRDTQY

J: TRBJ2-1
length: 14
V: TRBV5-1
CDR3: ASSLLLAGGQVEQF

J: TRBJ1-2
length: 12
V: TRBV10-3
CDR3: AIRPGSRAYGYT

J: TRBJ2-1
length: 14
V: TRBV5-1
CDR3: ASSWATALSYNEQF

J: TRBJ2-2
length: 10
V: TRBV6-6
CDR3: ASSYGAGELF

J: TRBJ2-5
length: 11
V: TRBV11-2
CDR3: ASSPIPGETQY

J: TRBJ2-3
length: 14
V: TRBV7-2
CDR3: ASSRRTSGYTDTQY

J: TRBJ1-2
length: 15
V: TRBV20-1
CDR3: SASGRRVQGRSYGYT

J: TRBJ2-7
length: 9
V: TRBV6-5
CDR3: ASRRESEQY

J: TRBJ2-5
length: 12
V: TRBV2
CDR3: ASRAQRYQETQY

J: TRBJ2-7
length: 11
V: TRBV29-1
CDR3: SGGQGFSDEQY

J: TRBJ2-4
length: 14
V: TRBV5-1
CDR3: ASSTGQLLSLNIQY

J: TRBJ2-1
length: 10
V: TRBV2
CDR3: ASSGRINEQF

J: TRBJ2-1
length: 12
V: TRBV20-1
CDR3: SALAGGPADEQF

J: TRBJ2-5
length: 10
V: TRBV19
CDR3: ASSMYQETQY

J: TRBJ2-4
length: 12
V: TRBV5-1
CDR3: ASSAGGPKNIQY

J: TRBJ1-1
length: 11
V: TRBV5-1
CDR3: ASRIVGGTEAF

J: TRBJ2-1
length: 10
V: TRBV29-1
CDR3: SGGQGNNEQF

J: TRBJ2-6
length: 13
V: TRBV10-3
CDR3: AISDHFSGANVLT

J: TRBJ2-6
length: 12
V: TRBV20-1
CDR3: SAREEAGANVLT